Following are 18 T cell receptor beta chains from one sample sequenced in a study of blood T cell repertoires in COVID-19. Profiling relied on immunoSEQ multiplex PCR, and the TCRdb table lists in-frame clones only, not all of them. The repertoire includes approximately 260,000 clones, approximately 79% of them detected once, and 4% to 6% sits in the top ten. Sequenced input: peripheral blood. The receptors originated from a woman older than 75 with active or convalescent COVID-19.

The V and J genes are TRBV7-9 and TRBJ1-3; D is possibly TRBD1 (6 bases). The length of the CDR3 is 12 residues. The V gene's germline CDR1 is SEHNR and CDR2 FQNEAQ (reference sequence). The V end lost 3 bases, the J end lost 8 bases, and 8 bases lay between the germline ends. The CDR3 sequence: CASSFAGDTIYF. Here the CDR3 DNA reads TGTGCCAGCAGCTTTGCAGGGGACACCATATATTTT. Filled out from reference TRBV7-9 and TRBJ1-3, the complete variable domain reads DTGVSQNPRHKITKRGQNVTFRCDPISEHNRLYWYRQTLGQGPEFLTYFQNEAQLEKSRLLSDRFSAERPKGSFSTLEIQRTEQGDSAMYLCASSFAGDTIYFGEGSWLTVV.

This rearrangement joins TRBV18 to TRBJ2-5; TRBD2 matches at 14 bases. Trimming removed 4 bases from V and 5 bases from J; junction bases left unmatched: 3. CDR3 size: 15 residues. Per germline, CDR1 KGHSH and CDR2 LQKENI. CDR3 DNA sequence: TGTGCCAGCTCACAGGGACTAGCGGGAGTGGAGACCCAGTACTTC. Translation gives CASSQGLAGVETQYF.

To note about this clone: The same CDR3 can be traced to other DNA sequences in this sample. In DNA, the CDR3 is TGTGCCAGCAGTTTGGGACAGAACTATGGCTACACCTTC. Translation: CASSLGQNYGYTF. The V call is TRBV28, the J call TRBJ1-2, with 7 bases that match TRBD1. V lost 3 bases and J lost 2; bases outside the gene matches: 0. Germline CDR1 reads MDHEN; CDR2 reads SYDVKM. The CDR3 totals 13 residues.

V and J are TRBV14 and TRBJ1-6; perhaps TRBD1 as D (5 bases). The germline gives CDR1 SGHDN, CDR2 FVKESK. This CDR3 region has 17 residues. V lost 0 bases and J 7 bases, leaving 16 bases between the germline ends. CDR3 in amino acids: CASSQELVRQTNSPLHF. The CDR3 nucleotides read TGTGCCAGCAGCCAAGAACTCGTCCGACAGACCAATTCACCCCTCCACTTT.

The chain employs TRBV6-2 or TRBV6-3 and TRBJ2-2, with TRBD2 identical over 12 bases. Germline loops: CDR1 MNHEY, CDR2 SVGEGT. The CDR3 is 16 residues long. The J segment lost 5 bases and the V segment lost 7 bases, leaving 8 bases of the junction unmatched. CDR3 region: CASNPGLAGLTGELFF. The CDR3 region has the DNA TGTGCCAGCAACCCGGGACTAGCGGGTCTTACCGGGGAGCTGTTTTTT.

This clone was detected once. This chain connects TRBV30 to TRBJ1-2; tentatively, D is TRBD1 (6 bases). Germline CDR1 and CDR2: GTSNPN and SVGIG (reference sequence). V dropped 3 bases and J dropped 4 bases, with 27 bases sitting between them. The length of the CDR3 is 18 residues. DNA for the CDR3: TGTGCCTGGAGCCGAAACCTCATGGCACAGGGAAGGAGCTATGGCTACACCTTC. It codes for CAWSRNLMAQGRSYGYTF.

This sequence joins TRBV3-1 (or the pseudogene TRBV3-2) and TRBJ2-2; no clear D gene. Germline lookup yields CDR1 LGHDT and CDR2 YNNKEL (reference sequence). Trimming took 4 bases from V and 9 from J, leaving 15 bases between them. This CDR3 has 14 residues. The CDR3 DNA reads TGTGCCAGCAGCCGACAAGAAATGGGCCGGGAGCTGTTTTTT. It translates to CASSRQEMGRELFF.

The CDR3 is CASSLEEGTGELFF. Here the CDR3 DNA reads TGTGCCAGCAGCTTAGAAGAGGGTACCGGGGAGCTGTTTTTT. This rearrangement joins TRBV11-1 to TRBJ2-2; TRBD2 is a possible D gene (5 bases). This CDR3 comprises 14 residues. V was trimmed by 1 base and J by 5 bases, leaving 8 bases between them. Germline lookup yields CDR1 SGHAT and CDR2 FQDESV (reference sequence).

In the case of this clone: The conserved phenylalanine or tryptophan normally closing the CDR3 is absent here, so this likely arose from a read error. It is unclear where the CDR3 begins or ends on the DNA, so no DNA is shown, and the CDR3 is as TCRdb lists it. The V call is TRBV11-3, the J call TRBJ1-5; no check of the table's D call, TRBD1, against the DNA was made. The CDR3 sequence runs 12 residues, both termini included. Germline V gives CDR1 SGHNT, CDR2 YENEEA. CDR3 loop: CASSLRDRDREC.

DNA for the CDR3: TGTGCCAGTCGACCGGGGAACACCGGGGAGCTGTTTTTT. Its translation: CASRPGNTGELFF. V and J are TRBV6-5 and TRBJ2-2; D call uncertain. The CDR3 covers 13 residues. CDR1 and CDR2 (germline): MNHEY, SVGAGI. Trimming removed 9 bases at V and 1 base at J, with 9 bases between.

The V gene is TRBV7-2, the J gene TRBJ1-4, with 8 bases lining up with TRBD1. V dropped 6 bases and J dropped 6; count of bases not matched to a gene: 6. Germline CDR1 and CDR2: SGHTA and FQGNSA. The CDR3 runs to 14 residues. The CDR3 is CASSSDRGYEKLFF. The DNA for the CDR3 is TGTGCCAGCAGTTCCGACAGGGGATATGAAAAACTGTTTTTT.

The CDR3 spells CASSDSGTETQYF. The CDR3 DNA follows: TGTGCCAGCAGTGATAGCGGGACAGAGACCCAGTACTTC. J is TRBJ2-5 and V is TRBV28; 8 bases align to TRBD2. Germline V lookup: CDR1 MDHEN, CDR2 SYDVKM. The CDR3 is 13 residues long. J was trimmed by 4 bases and V by 5 bases; bases with no gene match: 3.

The chain links TRBV5-5 to TRBJ2-7; tentative D call: TRBD1 (6 bases). CDR1 and CDR2 (germline): SGHKS, YYEKEE (reference sequence). CDR3 length: 13 amino acids. Trimming stripped 0 bases from V and 3 bases from J, with 7 bases between. CDR3 in amino acids: CASSLEGDYEQYF. In nucleotides, the CDR3 is TGTGCCAGCAGCTTGGAGGGGGACTACGAGCAGTACTTC.

The chain has TRBV3-1 (or the pseudogene TRBV3-2) and TRBJ2-7; 8 nucleotides match TRBD1. Germline V gene data show CDR1 as LGHDT and CDR2 as YNNKEL (reference sequence). The ends lost 1 base at V and 6 bases at J; junction bases unmatched: 8. The length of the CDR3 is 15 residues. The CDR3 reads CASSQVPGGPGEQYF. DNA of the CDR3: TGTGCCAGCAGCCAAGTCCCAGGGGGCCCGGGCGAGCAGTACTTC.

The CDR3 region has the DNA TGTGCCAGCAGCTCCCGCCCGGGGGATACGCAGTATTTT. It encodes CASSSRPGDTQYF. The chain employs TRBV9 and TRBJ2-3; TRBD2 might be the D (5 bases). Trimming removed 4 bases from V and 6 bases from J, with 12 bases in between. Germline V gives CDR1 SGDLS, CDR2 YYNGEE. The CDR3 loop spans 13 amino acids. The full variable domain, with the rest looked up from reference TRBV9 and TRBJ2-3, is DSGVTQTPKHLITATGQRVTLRCSPRSGDLSVYWYQQSLDQGLQFLIQYYNGEERAKGNILERFSAQQFPDLHSELNLSSLELGDSALYFCASSSRPGDTQYFGPGTRLTVL.

The V gene is TRBV28, the J gene TRBJ1-2; 9 nucleotides match TRBD1. This CDR3 has 14 amino acids. V was clipped by 5 bases and J by 6 bases; unmatched bases: 7. CDR1 and CDR2 from the germline V gene are MDHEN and SYDVKM. The CDR3 region is CASSLWDRVNGYTF. CDR3 nucleotides: TGTGCCAGCAGTCTTTGGGACAGGGTAAATGGCTACACCTTC.

The genes are TRBV29-1 and TRBJ2-1; 8 nucleotides align to TRBD2. CDR1 and CDR2 from the germline V gene are SQVTM and ANQGSEA. V was clipped by 7 bases and J by 6 bases; unmatched bases: 11. The CDR3 runs to 14 residues. The CDR3: CSGGAGGPLNEQFF. The CDR3 coding sequence is TGCAGCGGGGGGGCGGGAGGCCCCCTCAATGAGCAGTTCTTC.

This rearrangement joins TRBV7-2 to TRBJ2-7; the D gene is possibly TRBD1 (6 bases). The length of the CDR3 is 14 residues. Germline V CDR1 and CDR2: SGHTA, FQGNSA. V lost 2 bases, J lost 3 bases, and 11 bases lay in between. CDR3 region: CASSLQSQGYEQYF. The CDR3 nucleotides read TGTGCCAGCAGCTTACAGTCACAGGGCTACGAGCAGTACTTC.